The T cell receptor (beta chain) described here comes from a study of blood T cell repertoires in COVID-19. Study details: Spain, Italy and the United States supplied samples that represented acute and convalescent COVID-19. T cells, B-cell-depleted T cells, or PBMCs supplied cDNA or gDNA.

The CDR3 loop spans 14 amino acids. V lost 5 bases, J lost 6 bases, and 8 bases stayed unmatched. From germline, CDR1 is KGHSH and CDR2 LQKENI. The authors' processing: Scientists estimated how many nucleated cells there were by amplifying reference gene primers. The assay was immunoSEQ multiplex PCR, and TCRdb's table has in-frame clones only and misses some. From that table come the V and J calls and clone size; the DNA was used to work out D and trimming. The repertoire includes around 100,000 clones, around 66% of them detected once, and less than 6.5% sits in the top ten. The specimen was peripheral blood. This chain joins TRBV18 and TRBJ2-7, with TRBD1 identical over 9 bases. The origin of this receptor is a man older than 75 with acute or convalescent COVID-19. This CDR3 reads CASSSGGQGGEQYF. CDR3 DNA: TGTGCCAGCTCATCGGGGGGACAGGGCGGCGAGCAGTACTTC. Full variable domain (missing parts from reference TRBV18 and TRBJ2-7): NAGVMQNPRHLVRRRGQEARLRCSPMKGHSHVYWYRQLPEEGLKFMVYLQKENIIDESGMPKERFSAEFPKEGPSILRIQQVVRGDSAAYFCASSSGGQGGEQYFGPGTRLTVT.